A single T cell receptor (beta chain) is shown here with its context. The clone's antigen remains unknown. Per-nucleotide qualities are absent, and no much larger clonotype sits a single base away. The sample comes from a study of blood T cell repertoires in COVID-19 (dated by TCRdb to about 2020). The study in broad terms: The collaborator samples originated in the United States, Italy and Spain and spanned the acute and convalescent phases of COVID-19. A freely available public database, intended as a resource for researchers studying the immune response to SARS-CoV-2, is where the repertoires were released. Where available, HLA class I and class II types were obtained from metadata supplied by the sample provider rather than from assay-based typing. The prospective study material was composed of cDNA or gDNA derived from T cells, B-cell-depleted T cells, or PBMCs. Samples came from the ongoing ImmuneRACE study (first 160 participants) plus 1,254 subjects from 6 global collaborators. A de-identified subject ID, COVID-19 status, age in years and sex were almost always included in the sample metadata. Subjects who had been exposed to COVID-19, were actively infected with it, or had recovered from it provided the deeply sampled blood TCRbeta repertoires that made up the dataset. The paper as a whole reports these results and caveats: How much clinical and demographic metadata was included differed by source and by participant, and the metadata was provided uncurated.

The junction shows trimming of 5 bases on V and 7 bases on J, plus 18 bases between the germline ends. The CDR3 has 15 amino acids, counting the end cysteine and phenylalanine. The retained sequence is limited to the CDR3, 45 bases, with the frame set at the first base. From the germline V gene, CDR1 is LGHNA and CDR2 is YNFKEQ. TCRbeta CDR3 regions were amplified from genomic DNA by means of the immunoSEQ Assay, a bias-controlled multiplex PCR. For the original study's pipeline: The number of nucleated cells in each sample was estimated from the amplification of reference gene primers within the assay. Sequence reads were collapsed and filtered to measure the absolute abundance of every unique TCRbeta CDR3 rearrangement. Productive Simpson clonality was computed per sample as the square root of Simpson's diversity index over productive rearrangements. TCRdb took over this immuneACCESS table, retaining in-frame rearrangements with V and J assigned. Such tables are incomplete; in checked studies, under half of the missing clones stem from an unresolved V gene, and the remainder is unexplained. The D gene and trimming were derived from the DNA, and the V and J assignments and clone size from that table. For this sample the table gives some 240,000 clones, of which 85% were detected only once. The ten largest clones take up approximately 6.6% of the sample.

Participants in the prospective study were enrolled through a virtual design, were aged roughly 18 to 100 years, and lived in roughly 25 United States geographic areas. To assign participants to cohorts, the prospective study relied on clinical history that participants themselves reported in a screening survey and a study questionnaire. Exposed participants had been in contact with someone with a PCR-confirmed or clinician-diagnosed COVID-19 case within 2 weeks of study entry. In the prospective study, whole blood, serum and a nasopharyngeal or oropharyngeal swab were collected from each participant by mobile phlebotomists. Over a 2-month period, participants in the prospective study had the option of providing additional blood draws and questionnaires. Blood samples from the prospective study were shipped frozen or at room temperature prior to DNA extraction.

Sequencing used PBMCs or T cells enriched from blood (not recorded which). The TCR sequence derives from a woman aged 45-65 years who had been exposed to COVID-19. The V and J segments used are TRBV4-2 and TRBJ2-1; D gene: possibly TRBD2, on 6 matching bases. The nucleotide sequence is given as TGTGCCAGCAGCGGCTACGGAGGGGTGGCGAATGAGCAGTTCTTC. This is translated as CASSGYGGVANEQFF.